The text below deals with one T cell receptor beta chain. Its specificity is not known. The sample comes from a study of T-cell reconstitution after alpha-beta-depleted transplantation in children. Overall study findings and caveats: As was reported, about two months after transplant, alpha-beta T cells came from several hundred expanded graft clones.

Germline CDR1 and CDR2: LGHDT and YNNKEL (reference sequence). The CDR3 has 18 residues. V gave up 0 bases and J gave up 0 bases, with 14 bases separating them. This sample's TCRbeta library carried unique molecular identifier barcodes. TCRdb analysed the PCR reads with MiXCR anew, one entry per CDR3 protein. Of 500,000 to 750,000 distinct CDR3 sequences detected, roughly 30% appear once; the ten largest clones hold less than 40%. The sample was PBMCs, taken before TCRalphabeta/CD19-depleted stem cell transplant. V usage is TRBV3-1 and J usage is TRBJ2-2, with D perhaps matching TRBD1 or TRBD2 (6 bases each). This receptor was obtained from a boy under three years old with Wiskott-Aldrich syndrome, due to receive a stem cell transplant. The CDR3 reads CASSQDRGVGANTGELFF. CDR3 DNA sequence: TGTGCCAGCAGCCAAGATAGGGGGGTCGGAGCGAACACCGGGGAGCTGTTTTTT.